This entry lists 3 T cell receptor beta chains sequenced from one sample in a study of blood T cell repertoires in COVID-19. The assay was immunoSEQ multiplex PCR, and TCRdb's table has in-frame clones only and misses some. The profile shows 90,000 to 150,000 clones, roughly three quarters of them singletons. Input material: peripheral blood. The source is a woman of 80 years or more with acute or convalescent COVID-19.

The chain uses TRBV7-2 and TRBJ1-4, with D possibly TRBD1 on 5 matching bases. The CDR3 sequence is 16 residues long. Germline CDR1 is SGHTA and CDR2 is FQGNSA. V lost 2 bases, J lost 8 bases, and 18 bases lay in between. CDR3 sequence: CASSLSTPGKGEKLFF. The CDR3 bases are TGTGCCAGCAGCTTATCGACACCAGGGAAGGGGGAAAAACTGTTTTTT.

The rearrangement links TRBV2 to TRBJ1-5, with TRBD1 as a possible D gene (5 bases). Germline lookup yields CDR1 SNHLY and CDR2 FYNNEI. Trimming cost V 1 base and J 5 bases, with 6 bases left between them. The CDR3 contains 13 residues. This CDR3 reads CASSEEGYQPQHF. CDR3 coding DNA: TGTGCCAGCAGTGAAGAGGGGTATCAGCCCCAGCATTTT.

This clone was counted a single time. This rearrangement joins TRBV6-5 to TRBJ1-1; TRBD1 aligns across 7 bases. V shed 7 bases, J shed 2 bases, and the junction held 7 bases outside the gene matches. This CDR3 has 14 residues. Germline-derived CDR1 and CDR2 are MNHEY and SVGAGI. The chain's CDR3 is CASIRQGFNTEAFF. The CDR3 nucleotides read TGTGCCAGCATTAGACAGGGATTCAACACTGAAGCTTTCTTT.